This T cell receptor (beta chain) originates from a study of CD8 T cells in ankylosing spondylitis. Study-level findings and limits: Prior work had noted some motif variants in reactive arthritis blood and synovial fluid.

CDR3 length equals 14 residues. Germline V lookup: CDR1 GTSNPN, CDR2 SVGIG (reference sequence). With 4 bases removed from V and 5 bases from J, the gap between germline ends came to 17 bases. TCRdb recomputed calls from the 5' RACE reads with MiXCR, one row per CDR3 protein. The table includes approximately 240,000 distinct CDR3 sequences, roughly a tenth detected once. This clonotype was detected many times. The antigen is undetermined. The clonotype was recovered from a male donor with ankylosing spondylitis or in good health (not recorded which). The chain couples TRBV30 to TRBJ2-5; tentatively, D is TRBD1 (6 bases). Sequences were obtained from blood, either unsorted or a sorted T cell fraction (not recorded which). The CDR3: CAWTGDLRVETQYF. CDR3 DNA: TGTGCCTGGACAGGGGATCTTAGGGTGGAGACCCAGTACTTC.